This paragraph covers one T cell receptor (beta chain) sequence. This sample is part of a study of blood T cell repertoires in COVID-19. About the research overall: Sites in the United States, Italy and Spain provided acute and convalescent COVID-19 samples.

Produced via immunoSEQ multiplex PCR; TCRdb's table is partial and in-frame only. The sample includes 270,000 or so clones, roughly 80% of them seen just once. The germline V gene has CDR1 LGHNA and CDR2 YSLEER. The CDR3 sequence is 14 residues long. V lost 3 bases to trimming and J lost 5 bases; unmatched junction nucleotides: 5. This rearrangement joins TRBV4-3 to TRBJ2-5, with TRBD1 matching 8 bases. The receptor was isolated from a woman in her fifties or sixties who had recovered from COVID-19. The sequenced sample was peripheral blood. This CDR3 is CASSQDRVGETQYF. In DNA, the CDR3 is TGCGCCAGCAGCCAGGACAGGGTCGGGGAGACCCAGTACTTC.